The 10 T cell receptor beta chains in this list originate from one sample, sequenced in a study of blood T cell repertoires in COVID-19. Assay: immunoSEQ multiplex PCR; the TCRdb copy retains only in-frame clones and omits some. The table records tens of thousands of clones, about 76% of them present only once. Sequenced material: peripheral blood. The receptor source for this set is a woman older than 75 with COVID-19, enrolled during active disease.

This clone was detected only once. The chain has TRBV27 and TRBJ2-1; 8 bases are shared with TRBD1. Trimming removed 6 bases from V and 7 bases from J; junction bases left unmatched: 11. Germline-derived CDR1 and CDR2 are MNHEY and SMNVEV (reference sequence). This CDR3 has 15 residues. The CDR3, as DNA: TGTGCCAGCAGCGCCCACGGGACAGGTAAAAATGAGCAGTTCTTC. Translating it yields CASSAHGTGKNEQFF.

This clone appeared a few times. This rearrangement joins TRBV5-1 to TRBJ2-2; 8 positions agree with TRBD2. Losses at the gene ends were 3 bases for V and 6 bases for J; bases not matched to a gene: 10. The CDR3 extends over 16 amino acids. Germline V CDR1 and CDR2: SGHRS, YFSETQ. The CDR3 spells CASSSQAGALAGELFF. CDR3 bases: TGCGCCAGCAGCTCACAAGCGGGAGCTTTAGCCGGGGAGCTGTTTTTT.

This sequence joins TRBV10-1 and TRBJ1-6, with 8 bases that match TRBD1. V was pared by 2 bases and J by 10 bases, with 4 bases of the junction left unmatched. Germline loops: CDR1 WNHNN, CDR2 SYGVQD (reference sequence). The CDR3 is made up of 14 amino acids. The DNA of the CDR3 is TGCGCCAGCAGTGAGCAGGGGGCTAGATCACCCCTCCACTTT. Protein: CASSEQGARSPLHF.

The chain couples TRBV3-1 (or the pseudogene TRBV3-2) to TRBJ2-7; 10 positions agree with TRBD2. V shed 1 base, J shed 7 bases, and the junction held 1 base outside the gene matches. The CDR3 spans 13 residues. Germline values: CDR1 LGHDT, CDR2 YNNKEL (reference sequence). In nucleotides, the CDR3 is TGTGCCAGCAGCCAAGCACTAGCGGGGGAGCAGTACTTC. This encodes CASSQALAGEQYF.

The chain uses TRBV9 and TRBJ2-1; TRBD2 is a possible D gene (5 bases). The V end lost 0 bases, the J end lost 4 bases, and 14 bases lay between the germline ends. Germline assignment: CDR1 SGDLS and CDR2 YYNGEE. This CDR3 contains 16 residues. CDR3 residues: CASSVALGPGYNEQFF. The CDR3 DNA sequence: TGTGCCAGCAGCGTAGCTCTCGGCCCGGGATACAATGAGCAGTTCTTC.

CDR3 in DNA: TGTGCCAGCAGTCCGACAGGGGGCAACACCGGGGAGCTGTTTTTT. Translation gives CASSPTGGNTGELFF. This chain links TRBV6-5 with TRBJ2-2; 10 nucleotides agree with TRBD1. V shed 5 bases and J 2 bases; nucleotides not matched to a gene: 2. The CDR3 has 15 residues. Looked up from germline, CDR1 is MNHEY and CDR2 is SVGAGI.

This clone occurred a few times. The CDR3 region is CASSPGVALNLAFF. In DNA, the CDR3 is TGTGCCAGCAGCCCCGGGGTAGCGTTAAACTTGGCGTTCTTC. The chain joins TRBV5-4 to TRBJ2-1, with D possibly being TRBD2 (5 bases). V lost 4 bases, J lost 15 bases, and 23 bases lay in between. Germline CDR1 is SGHNT and CDR2 is YYREEE (reference sequence). CDR3 length: 14 amino acids.

The chain links TRBV5-4 to TRBJ2-7; TRBD2 matches 11 bases. Trimming removed 0 bases from V and 3 bases from J; junction bases left unmatched: 5. Germline CDR1 SGHNT, CDR2 YYREEE (reference sequence). The CDR3 runs to 16 residues. This chain's CDR3 is CASSLGGLAGNYEQYF. In nucleotides, the CDR3 is TGTGCCAGCAGCTTGGGCGGACTAGCGGGCAACTACGAGCAGTACTTC.

This sequence joins TRBV29-1 and TRBJ2-2, with no clear D. Germline V lookup: CDR1 SQVTM, CDR2 ANQGSEA. Deletions cut 6 bases from V and 4 bases from J, with 9 bases between. This CDR3 region has 12 residues. CDR3 DNA: TGCAGCGTCCTACCTACCACCGGGGAGCTGTTTTTT. This gives the protein CSVLPTTGELFF.

The chain combines TRBV7-9 with TRBJ1-1, with D possibly TRBD1 on 6 matching bases. The V gene's germline CDR1 is SEHNR and CDR2 FQNEAQ (reference sequence). Trimming cost V 5 bases and J 4 bases, with 17 bases left between them. The CDR3 has 15 amino acids. This CDR3 reads CASSVRGGGGTEAFF. CDR3 coding DNA: TGTGCCAGCAGCGTTCGAGGGGGAGGGGGCACTGAAGCTTTCTTT.